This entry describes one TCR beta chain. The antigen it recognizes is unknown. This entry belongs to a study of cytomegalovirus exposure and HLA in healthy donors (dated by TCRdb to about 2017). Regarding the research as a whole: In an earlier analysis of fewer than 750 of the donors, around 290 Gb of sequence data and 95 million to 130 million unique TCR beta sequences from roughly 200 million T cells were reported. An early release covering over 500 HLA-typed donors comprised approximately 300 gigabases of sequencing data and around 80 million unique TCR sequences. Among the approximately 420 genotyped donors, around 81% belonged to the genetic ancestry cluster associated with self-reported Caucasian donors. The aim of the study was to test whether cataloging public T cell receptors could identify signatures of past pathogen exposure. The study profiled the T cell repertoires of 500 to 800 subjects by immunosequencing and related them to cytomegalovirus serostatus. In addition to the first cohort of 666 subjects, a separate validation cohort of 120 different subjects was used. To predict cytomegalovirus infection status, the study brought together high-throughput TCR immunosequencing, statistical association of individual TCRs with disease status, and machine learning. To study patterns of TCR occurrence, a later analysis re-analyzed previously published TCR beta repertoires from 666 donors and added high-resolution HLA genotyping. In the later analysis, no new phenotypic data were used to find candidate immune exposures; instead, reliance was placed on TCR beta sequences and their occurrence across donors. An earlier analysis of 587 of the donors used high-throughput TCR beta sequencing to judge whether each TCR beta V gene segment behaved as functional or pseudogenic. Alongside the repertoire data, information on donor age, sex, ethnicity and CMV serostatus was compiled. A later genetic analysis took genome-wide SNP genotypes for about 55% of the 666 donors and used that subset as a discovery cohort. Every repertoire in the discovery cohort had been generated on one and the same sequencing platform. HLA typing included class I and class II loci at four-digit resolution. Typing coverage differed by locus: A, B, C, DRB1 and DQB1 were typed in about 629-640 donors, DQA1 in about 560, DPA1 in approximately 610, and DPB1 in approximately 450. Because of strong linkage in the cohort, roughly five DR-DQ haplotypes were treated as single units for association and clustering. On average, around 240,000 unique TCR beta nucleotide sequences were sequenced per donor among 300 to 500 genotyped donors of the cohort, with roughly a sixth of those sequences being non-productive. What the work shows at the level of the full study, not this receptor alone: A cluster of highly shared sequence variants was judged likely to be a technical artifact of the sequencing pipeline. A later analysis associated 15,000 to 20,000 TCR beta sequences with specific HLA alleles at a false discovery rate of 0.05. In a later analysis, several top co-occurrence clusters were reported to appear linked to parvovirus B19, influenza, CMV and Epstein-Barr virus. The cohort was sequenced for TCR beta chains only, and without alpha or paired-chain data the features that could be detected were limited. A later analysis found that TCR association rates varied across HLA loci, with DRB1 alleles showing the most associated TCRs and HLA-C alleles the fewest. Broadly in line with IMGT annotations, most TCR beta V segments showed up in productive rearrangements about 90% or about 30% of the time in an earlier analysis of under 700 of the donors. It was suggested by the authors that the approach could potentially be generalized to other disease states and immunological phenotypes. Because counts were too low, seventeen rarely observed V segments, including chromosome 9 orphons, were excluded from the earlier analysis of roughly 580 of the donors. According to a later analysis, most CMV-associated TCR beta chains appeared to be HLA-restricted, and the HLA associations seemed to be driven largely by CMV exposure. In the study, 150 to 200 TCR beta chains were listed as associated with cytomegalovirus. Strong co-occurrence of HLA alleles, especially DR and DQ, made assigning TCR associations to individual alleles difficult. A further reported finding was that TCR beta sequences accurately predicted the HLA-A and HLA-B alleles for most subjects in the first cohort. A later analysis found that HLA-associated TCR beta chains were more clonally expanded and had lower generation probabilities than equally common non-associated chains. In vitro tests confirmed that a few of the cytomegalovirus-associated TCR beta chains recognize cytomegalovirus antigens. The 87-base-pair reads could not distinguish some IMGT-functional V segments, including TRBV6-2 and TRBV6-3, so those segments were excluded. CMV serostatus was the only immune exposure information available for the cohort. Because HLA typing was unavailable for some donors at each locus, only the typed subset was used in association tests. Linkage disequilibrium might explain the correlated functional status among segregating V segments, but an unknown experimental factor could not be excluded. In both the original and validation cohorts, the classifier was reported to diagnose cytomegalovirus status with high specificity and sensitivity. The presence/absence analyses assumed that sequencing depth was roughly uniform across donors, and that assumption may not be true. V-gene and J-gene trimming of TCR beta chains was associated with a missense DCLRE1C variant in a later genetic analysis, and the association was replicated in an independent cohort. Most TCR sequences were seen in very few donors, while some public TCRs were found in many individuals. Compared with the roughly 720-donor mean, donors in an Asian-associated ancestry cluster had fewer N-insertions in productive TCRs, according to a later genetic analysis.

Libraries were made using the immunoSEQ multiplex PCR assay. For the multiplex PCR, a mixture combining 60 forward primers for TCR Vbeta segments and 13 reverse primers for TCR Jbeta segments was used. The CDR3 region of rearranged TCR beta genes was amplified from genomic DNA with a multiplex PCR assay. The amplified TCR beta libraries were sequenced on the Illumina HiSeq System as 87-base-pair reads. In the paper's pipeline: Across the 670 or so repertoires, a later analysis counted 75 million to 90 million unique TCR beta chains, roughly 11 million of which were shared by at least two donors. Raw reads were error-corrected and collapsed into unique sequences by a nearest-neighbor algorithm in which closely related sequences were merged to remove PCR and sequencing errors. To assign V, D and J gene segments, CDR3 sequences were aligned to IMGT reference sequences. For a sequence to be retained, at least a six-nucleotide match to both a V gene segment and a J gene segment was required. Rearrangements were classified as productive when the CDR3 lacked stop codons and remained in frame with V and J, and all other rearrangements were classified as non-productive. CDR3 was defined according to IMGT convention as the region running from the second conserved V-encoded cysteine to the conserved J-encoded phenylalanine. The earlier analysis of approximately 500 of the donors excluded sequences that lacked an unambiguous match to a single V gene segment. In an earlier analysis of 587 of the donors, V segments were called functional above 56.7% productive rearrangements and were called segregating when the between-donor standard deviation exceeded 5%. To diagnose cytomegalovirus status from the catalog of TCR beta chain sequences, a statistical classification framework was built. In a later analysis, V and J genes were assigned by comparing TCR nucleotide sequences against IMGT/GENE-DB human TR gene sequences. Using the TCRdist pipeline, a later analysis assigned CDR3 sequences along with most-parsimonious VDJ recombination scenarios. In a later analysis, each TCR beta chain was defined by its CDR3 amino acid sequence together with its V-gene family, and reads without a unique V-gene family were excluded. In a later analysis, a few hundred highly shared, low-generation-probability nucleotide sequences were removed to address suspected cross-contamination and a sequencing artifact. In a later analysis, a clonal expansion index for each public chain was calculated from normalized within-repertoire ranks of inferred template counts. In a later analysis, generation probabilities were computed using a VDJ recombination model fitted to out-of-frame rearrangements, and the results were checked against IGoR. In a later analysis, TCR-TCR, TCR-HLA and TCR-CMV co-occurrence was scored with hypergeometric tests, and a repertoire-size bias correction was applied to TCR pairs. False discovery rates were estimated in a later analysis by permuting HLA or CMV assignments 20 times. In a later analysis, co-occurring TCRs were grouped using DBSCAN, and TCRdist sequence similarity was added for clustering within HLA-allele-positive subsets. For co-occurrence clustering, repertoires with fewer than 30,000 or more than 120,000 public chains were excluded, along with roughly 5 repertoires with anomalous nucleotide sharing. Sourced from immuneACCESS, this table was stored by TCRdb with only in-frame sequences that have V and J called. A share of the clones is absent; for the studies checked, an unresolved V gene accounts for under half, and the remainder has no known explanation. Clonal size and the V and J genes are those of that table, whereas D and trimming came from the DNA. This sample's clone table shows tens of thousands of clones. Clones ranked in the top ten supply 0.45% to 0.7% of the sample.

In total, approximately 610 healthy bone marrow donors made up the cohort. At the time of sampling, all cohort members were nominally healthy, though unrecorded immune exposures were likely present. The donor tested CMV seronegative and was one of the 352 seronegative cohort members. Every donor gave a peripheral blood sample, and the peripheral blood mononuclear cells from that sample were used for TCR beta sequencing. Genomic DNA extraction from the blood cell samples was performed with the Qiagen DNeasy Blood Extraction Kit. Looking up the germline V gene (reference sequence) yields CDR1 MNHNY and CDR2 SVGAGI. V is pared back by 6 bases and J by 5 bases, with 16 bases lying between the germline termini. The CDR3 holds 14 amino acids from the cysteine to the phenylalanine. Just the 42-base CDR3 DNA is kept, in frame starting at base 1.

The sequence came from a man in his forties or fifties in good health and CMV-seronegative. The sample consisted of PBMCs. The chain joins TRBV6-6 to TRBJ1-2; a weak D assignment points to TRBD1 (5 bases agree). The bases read TGTGCCAGCAGATCTGGAGACAGAGCTTATGGCTACACCTTC. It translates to CASRSGDRAYGYTF.